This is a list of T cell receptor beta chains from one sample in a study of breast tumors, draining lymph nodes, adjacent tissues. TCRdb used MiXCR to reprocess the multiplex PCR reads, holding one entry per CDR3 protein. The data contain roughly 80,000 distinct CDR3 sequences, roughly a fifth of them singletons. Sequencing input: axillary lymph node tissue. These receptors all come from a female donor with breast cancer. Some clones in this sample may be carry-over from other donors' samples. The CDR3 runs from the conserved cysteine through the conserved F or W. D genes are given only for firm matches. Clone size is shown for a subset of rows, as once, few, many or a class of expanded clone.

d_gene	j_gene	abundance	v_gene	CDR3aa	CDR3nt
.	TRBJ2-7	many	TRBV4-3	CASSRGLGNLEQYF	TGCGCCAGCAGCCGGGGCCTTGGTAATTTAGAGCAGTACTTC
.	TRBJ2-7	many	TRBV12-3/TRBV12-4	CASRPPSRWEQYF	TGTGCCAGCAGACCACCGTCCAGGTGGGAGCAGTACTTC
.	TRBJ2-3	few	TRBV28	CATSTLPDTQYF	TGTGCCACATCGACCCTCCCGGATACGCAGTATTTT
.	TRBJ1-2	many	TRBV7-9	CASSLEGEGYGYTF	TGTGCCAGCAGCTTAGAGGGGGAGGGCTATGGCTACACCTTC
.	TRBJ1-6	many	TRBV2	CASRQRINSPLHF	TGTGCCAGCAGACAGAGGATTAATTCACCCCTCCACTTT
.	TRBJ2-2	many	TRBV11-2	CASSLGISGELFF	TGTGCCAGCAGCTTAGGTATCTCCGGGGAGCTGTTTTTT
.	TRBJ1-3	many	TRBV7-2	CASSLGVPGNTIYF	TGTGCCAGCAGCTTAGGAGTCCCTGGAAACACCATATATTTT
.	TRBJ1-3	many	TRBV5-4	CASSLGPAGNTIYF	TGTGCCAGCAGCTTGGGCCCGGCTGGAAACACCATATATTTT
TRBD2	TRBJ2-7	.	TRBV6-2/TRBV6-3	CASSPEPGLAYEQYF	TGTGCCAGCAGTCCAGAGCCGGGACTAGCCTACGAGCAGTACTTC
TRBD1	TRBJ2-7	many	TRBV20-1	CSAAQDRVAEQYF	TGCAGTGCCGCCCAGGACAGGGTGGCCGAGCAGTACTTC
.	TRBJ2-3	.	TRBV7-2	CASSLPDLGLDTQYF	TGTGCCAGCAGCTTGCCCGACCTGGGCTTGGATACGCAGTATTTT
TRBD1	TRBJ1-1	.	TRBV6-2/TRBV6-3	CASSPHTGDTEAFF	TGTGCCAGCAGTCCTCACACAGGGGACACTGAAGCTTTCTTT
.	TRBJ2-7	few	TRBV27	CASSSSGQGYEQYF	.
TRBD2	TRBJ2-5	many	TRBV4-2	CASSQISGRVSETQYF	TGTGCCAGCAGCCAGATTAGCGGGAGGGTCTCCGAGACCCAGTACTTC
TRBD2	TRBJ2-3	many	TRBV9	CASSGSTSGSPYF	TGTGCCAGCAGCGGGAGCACTAGCGGGAGCCCGTATTTT
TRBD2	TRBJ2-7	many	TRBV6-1	CATQRAAGPYEQYF	TGTGCCACCCAGAGAGCAGCGGGGCCCTACGAGCAGTACTTC
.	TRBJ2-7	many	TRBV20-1	CSAPFSGGEQYF	TGCAGTGCCCCGTTCTCCGGTGGCGAGCAGTACTTC
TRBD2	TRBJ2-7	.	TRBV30	CAWVETSGAYEQYF	TGTGCCTGGGTTGAGACTAGCGGAGCCTACGAGCAGTACTTC
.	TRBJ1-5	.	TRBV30	CAWSFDGPQHF	TGTGCCTGGAGTTTCGATGGGCCCCAGCATTTT
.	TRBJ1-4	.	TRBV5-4	CASTLRGNGEKLFF	TGTGCCAGCACCTTGCGGGGGAACGGCGAAAAACTGTTTTTT
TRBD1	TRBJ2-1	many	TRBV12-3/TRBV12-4	CASSLRGQGWYNEQFF	TGTGCCAGCAGTTTACGGGGACAGGGTTGGTACAATGAGCAGTTCTTC
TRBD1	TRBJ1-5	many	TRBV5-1	CASSLDTGGNQPQHF	TGCGCCAGCAGCTTGGATACAGGGGGGAATCAGCCCCAGCATTTT
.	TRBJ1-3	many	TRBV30	CAWSTGLGNTIYF	TGTGCCTGGAGTACAGGGCTGGGAAACACCATATATTTT
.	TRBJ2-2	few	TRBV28	CASTLIQSTGELFF	TGTGCCAGCACCCTGATACAGAGCACCGGGGAGCTGTTTTTT
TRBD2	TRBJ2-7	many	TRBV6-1	CASSEGRGDYEQYF	TGTGCCAGCAGTGAGGGACGGGGGGACTACGAGCAGTACTTC
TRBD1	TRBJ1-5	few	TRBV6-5	CASSKGQPNQPQHF	TGTGCCAGCAGTAAGGGACAGCCTAATCAGCCCCAGCATTTT
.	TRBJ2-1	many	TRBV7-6	CASSLVGEPYNEQFF	TGTGCCAGCAGCTTAGTAGGAGAGCCCTACAATGAGCAGTTCTTC